Listed below are T cell receptor beta chains from one sample, sequenced in a study of metastatic and nonmetastatic thyroid tumors. TCRdb re-called the PCR reads via MiXCR. The sample consists of about 20,000 clones, 24% of them appearing once. Sequencing used tumor tissue. These receptors all come from a female donor with papillary thyroid cancer or a benign thyroid nodule (not recorded which). Some clones in this sample may be carry-over from other donors' samples. The conserved cysteine and the conserved F or W are not part of the CDR3 here. D genes are given only for firm matches.

>15|-|TRBJ2-3|TRBV19
ASSMSRGSGLTGTQY
>14|TRBD1|TRBJ2-1|TRBV19
ASSPWTGGYLNEQF
>14|TRBD1|TRBJ1-1|TRBV19
ASSRGLGQGYSEAF
>12|-|TRBJ2-7|TRBV27
ASSLSQVSGEQY
>9|-|TRBJ2-4|TRBV6-5
ASSFSNIQY
>13|-|TRBJ2-2|TRBV12-3/TRBV12-4
ASRSSDTNTGELF
>15|TRBD1|TRBJ2-5|TRBV4-1
ASSQLWAGGLQETQY
>16|TRBD2|TRBJ2-3|TRBV12-3/TRBV12-4
ASSRHIRLATSTDTQY
>16|TRBD1|TRBJ1-5|TRBV2
ASSVPDAGTGVGQPQH
>10|-|TRBJ2-1|TRBV19
ASSFQLNEQF
>13|TRBD1|TRBJ1-2|TRBV19
ASSKTGGANYGYT
>12|-|TRBJ1-1|TRBV7-9
ASSPPVGGTEAF
>12|-|TRBJ2-3|TRBV20-1
SARTTASTDTQY
>12|-|TRBJ2-2|TRBV7-2
ASSRDRYSGELF
>14|TRBD2|TRBJ2-1|TRBV5-1
ASSPSGLGLGNEQF
>10|-|TRBJ2-3|TRBV6-1
ASSKQGGAQY
>11|-|TRBJ2-1|TRBV7-3
ASSLYLGNEQF
>13|-|TRBJ2-3|TRBV7-2
ASSVSFLSTDTQY
>13|-|TRBJ2-7|TRBV7-2
ASSLMLGSSYEQY
>14|-|TRBJ1-2|TRBV11-2
ASSLDSAGNYYGYT
>10|-|TRBJ2-3|TRBV12-3/TRBV12-4
ASSFRADTQY
>12|-|TRBJ1-5|TRBV12-3/TRBV12-4
ASSLIGANQPQH
>10|TRBD1|TRBJ2-7|TRBV20-1
SWTGPSYEQY
>12|-|TRBJ2-6|TRBV2
ASRAGFGANFLT
>13|TRBD1|TRBJ1-6|TRBV28
ASSSWGRTGDTLH
>14|TRBD1|TRBJ1-5|TRBV7-8
ASSSRTGSLNQPQH
>15|-|TRBJ2-1|TRBV19
ASSGTLDVISYNEQF
>13|-|TRBJ1-6|TRBV10-3
AISESDSYNSPLH
>12|TRBD2|TRBJ2-4|TRBV20-1
SASSGGAKNIQY
>11|TRBD1|TRBJ2-2|TRBV7-7
ASSPQGTGELF
>12|-|TRBJ2-1|TRBV10-3
AITYPRRYNEQF
>17|-|TRBJ1-6|TRBV12-3/TRBV12-4
ASSFVPGSRRGYNSPLH
>11|-|TRBJ1-2|TRBV6-5
ASSSVALFGYT
>14|TRBD2|TRBJ2-7|TRBV20-1
SARTSGRARTYEQY
>12|-|TRBJ2-2|TRBV9
ASSAGPNTGELF
>11|-|TRBJ1-1|TRBV9
ASSVAGNTEAF
>13|-|TRBJ2-7|TRBV7-2
AGSSEVVSGYEQY
>13|-|TRBJ2-6|TRBV6-1
AIFVQASGANVLT
>13|-|TRBJ2-1|TRBV27
ASSYWTTNYNDQF
>12|-|TRBJ2-2|TRBV6-1
ASKGSQDTGELF
>15|-|TRBJ1-5|TRBV10-3
AISVGAERGLNQPQH
>12|TRBD2|TRBJ2-7|TRBV24-1
ATRGGPGVEEQY
>10|TRBD2|TRBJ2-3|TRBV20-1
SALILADTQY
>13|TRBD1|TRBJ1-1|TRBV20-1
SARDVQGAGTEAF
>16|-|TRBJ2-3|TRBV11-2
ASSPGSGGGRRTYTQY
>14|-|TRBJ2-5|TRBV18
ASSPAQMGIGETQY
>13|TRBD1|TRBJ2-7|TRBV6-1
ASSEGTGGSYEQY
>13|-|TRBJ2-3|TRBV24-1
ATSDFNGYTDTQY
>13|TRBD2|TRBJ2-3|TRBV20-1
SARYASGRTDTQY
>11|TRBD1|TRBJ1-1|TRBV28
ASSNRGQTEAF